A selection of T cell receptor beta chains follows, all from one sample in a study of blood T cell repertoires in COVID-19. Measured with immunoSEQ multiplex PCR; TCRdb has only the in-frame clones, and not every one. The sample has around 180,000 clones; roughly nine tenths are singletons. Sequencing was performed on peripheral blood. All receptors come from a man between 60 and 70 years old with acute or convalescent COVID-19. CDR3s include the opening cysteine and the closing phenylalanine or tryptophan. A D gene is named only where the DNA matches it firmly. A clone size is listed for some rows: how often the clone was seen (once, few, many), or a class if it is expanded.

clone_size,v_call,d_call,j_call,cdr3_aa,cdr3_nt
-,TRBV18,TRBD1,TRBJ1-1,CASARTGGYIMTEAFF,TGTGCCAGTGCAAGGACAGGGGGGTATATTATGACTGAAGCTTTCTTT
-,TRBV18,TRBD2,TRBJ2-1,CASSPPSAGGVNEQFF,TGTGCCAGCTCACCACCGTCCGCGGGGGGGGTCAATGAGCAGTTCTTC
-,TRBV24-1,TRBD1,TRBJ2-7,CATSDLKGGGYEQYF,TGTGCCACCAGTGACCTAAAAGGGGGCGGCTACGAGCAGTACTTC
-,TRBV5-1,-,TRBJ2-2,CASSLSLTVNTGELFF,TGCGCCAGCAGCTTGAGTCTCACGGTTAACACCGGGGAGCTGTTTTTT
-,TRBV10-3,-,TRBJ1-5,CAISEFDQPQHF,TGTGCCATCAGTGAGTTCGATCAGCCCCAGCATTTT
-,TRBV6-1,-,TRBJ2-1,CASSESYEQFF,TGTGCCAGCAGTGAATCCTATGAGCAGTTCTTC
-,TRBV11-2,-,TRBJ2-5,CASSSVETQYF,TGTGCCAGCAGCTCAGTAGAGACCCAGTACTTC
-,TRBV19,-,TRBJ1-1,CASSIDPPGYTEAFF,TGTGCCAGTAGTATAGATCCCCCAGGGTACACTGAAGCTTTCTTT
-,TRBV4-1,TRBD2,TRBJ2-1,CASSQEAGWGYNEQFF,TGCGCCAGCAGCCAAGAAGCGGGGTGGGGATACAATGAGCAGTTCTTC
few,TRBV2,-,TRBJ1-6,CASSARSENSPLHF,TGTGCCAGCAGTGCAAGGTCGGAGAATTCACCCCTCCACTTT
-,TRBV10-3,TRBD2,TRBJ2-1,CAISESRGGYNEQFF,TGTGCCATCAGTGAGTCGCGGGGGGGCTACAATGAGCAGTTCTTC
once,TRBV15,-,TRBJ2-1,CATSRDDAGETYNEQFF,TGTGCCACCAGCAGAGACGACGCAGGGGAAACCTACAATGAGCAGTTCTTC
once,TRBV11-3,TRBD1,TRBJ2-1,CASSSGGSYNEQFF,TGTGCCAGCAGCTCAGGGGGAAGTTACAATGAGCAGTTCTTC
-,TRBV3-1/TRBV3-2,-,TRBJ2-7,CASSLPGISYEQYF,TGTGCCAGCAGCCTCCCCGGGATATCCTACGAGCAGTACTTC
-,TRBV7-2,TRBD2,TRBJ2-7,CASSITGGGYEQYF,TGTGCCAGCAGTATCACCGGGGGGGGCTACGAGCAGTACTTC
-,TRBV29-1,-,TRBJ1-1,CSSITGGTEAFF,TGCAGCTCTATAACGGGAGGGACTGAAGCTTTCTTT
-,TRBV15,TRBD1,TRBJ2-2,CATSRWTGVETGELFF,TGTGCCACCAGCAGATGGACAGGGGTTGAAACCGGGGAGCTGTTTTTT
-,TRBV6-6,TRBD2,TRBJ2-1,CASSYSREEQFF,TGTGCCAGCAGTTACTCGCGGGAGGAGCAGTTCTTC
once,TRBV20-1,-,TRBJ2-3,CSASGQGGTDTQYF,TGCAGTGCTAGTGGGCAGGGTGGAACAGATACGCAGTATTTT
-,TRBV21-1,-,TRBJ2-3,CASTWEGRIYTDTQYF,TGTGCCAGCACTTGGGAGGGGCGAATCTACACAGATACGCAGTATTTT